The rows below give T cell receptor beta chains drawn from one sample of a study of T cells in Graves' hyperthyroidism and ophthalmopathy. From the multiplex PCR reads, TCRdb called clonotypes with MiXCR, one entry per CDR3 protein. The data show around 400,000 distinct CDR3 sequences, more than 15% seen once. What was sequenced was blood. The receptors shown here come from a young woman with Graves' hyperthyroidism that later progressed to Graves' ophthalmopathy. Each CDR3 is given without its conserved first and last residue. Each record gives: J gene, V gene, clone size, D gene, CDR3 protein. D genes are given only for firm matches. Clone size, where shown, is once, few, many, or a class for clones that have expanded.

J gene: TRBJ2-1
V gene: TRBV28
clone size: many
D gene: TRBD2
CDR3 protein: ASSRKTPGTSGWGEQF

J gene: TRBJ2-3
V gene: TRBV7-2
clone size: many
D gene: -
CDR3 protein: ASSSESSTDTQY

J gene: TRBJ2-5
V gene: TRBV28
clone size: many
D gene: -
CDR3 protein: ASSLRQGQETQY

J gene: TRBJ1-3
V gene: TRBV28
clone size: few
D gene: TRBD1
CDR3 protein: ASSSWAGQGKAGNTIY

J gene: TRBJ2-1
V gene: TRBV11-2
clone size: many
D gene: TRBD1
CDR3 protein: ASSTQTGVSYNEQF

J gene: TRBJ2-1
V gene: TRBV5-4
clone size: -
D gene: TRBD2
CDR3 protein: ASSRVLAGGEQF

J gene: TRBJ1-2
V gene: TRBV12-3/TRBV12-4
clone size: many
D gene: -
CDR3 protein: ASSPAGLGYGYT

J gene: TRBJ2-3
V gene: TRBV19
clone size: -
D gene: -
CDR3 protein: ASTSWGTDTQY

J gene: TRBJ2-7
V gene: TRBV4-1
clone size: -
D gene: -
CDR3 protein: ASQGQGLDEQY

J gene: TRBJ2-1
V gene: TRBV28
clone size: many
D gene: -
CDR3 protein: ASSLISSNWNEQF

J gene: TRBJ2-7
V gene: TRBV11-2
clone size: many
D gene: -
CDR3 protein: ASTGIGDYEQY

J gene: TRBJ2-1
V gene: TRBV7-6
clone size: few
D gene: -
CDR3 protein: ASSSSGGGPGPTDRDEQF

J gene: TRBJ2-1
V gene: TRBV20-1
clone size: many
D gene: TRBD2
CDR3 protein: SARELGRERYNEQF

J gene: TRBJ2-1
V gene: TRBV2
clone size: many
D gene: TRBD2
CDR3 protein: ASSDSAGENNEQF

J gene: TRBJ2-3
V gene: TRBV2
clone size: many
D gene: -
CDR3 protein: ASSEGVLGTDTQY

J gene: TRBJ2-3
V gene: TRBV6-1
clone size: many
D gene: -
CDR3 protein: ASSGSGPTDTQY

J gene: TRBJ2-1
V gene: TRBV12-3/TRBV12-4
clone size: many
D gene: TRBD2
CDR3 protein: ASSSKIPRERGHNEQF

J gene: TRBJ2-1
V gene: TRBV7-2
clone size: many
D gene: -
CDR3 protein: ASSRATGTGSYNEQF

J gene: TRBJ2-5
V gene: TRBV20-1
clone size: -
D gene: TRBD1
CDR3 protein: SAQAGTGGRETQY

J gene: TRBJ1-6
V gene: TRBV27
clone size: few
D gene: -
CDR3 protein: ASSLKGNSPPH

J gene: TRBJ2-7
V gene: TRBV27
clone size: few
D gene: -
CDR3 protein: ASSLNGLDEQY

J gene: TRBJ2-1
V gene: TRBV6-1
clone size: many
D gene: TRBD2
CDR3 protein: ASSDRFRGLASGSGYNEQF

J gene: TRBJ1-4
V gene: TRBV5-1
clone size: -
D gene: -
CDR3 protein: ASSANLRGGNEKLF

J gene: TRBJ1-5
V gene: TRBV28
clone size: many
D gene: -
CDR3 protein: ASSLFRGASSINQPQH

J gene: TRBJ2-1
V gene: TRBV4-1
clone size: -
D gene: TRBD1
CDR3 protein: ASSQEDRGHRNEQF

J gene: TRBJ2-3
V gene: TRBV2
clone size: many
D gene: TRBD2
CDR3 protein: ASSRTSGTDTQY

J gene: TRBJ2-7
V gene: TRBV3-1
clone size: -
D gene: TRBD2
CDR3 protein: ASTWGLAGGPRYEQY

J gene: TRBJ1-2
V gene: TRBV7-9
clone size: many
D gene: -
CDR3 protein: ASSRENYGYT

J gene: TRBJ1-5
V gene: TRBV6-1
clone size: -
D gene: -
CDR3 protein: ASSYLGPGSNQPQH

J gene: TRBJ2-5
V gene: TRBV4-3
clone size: -
D gene: TRBD2
CDR3 protein: ASSPTGGEETQY

J gene: TRBJ2-3
V gene: TRBV20-1
clone size: -
D gene: TRBD2
CDR3 protein: SASDLAGAADTQY

J gene: TRBJ2-1
V gene: TRBV6-9
clone size: -
D gene: TRBD2
CDR3 protein: ASSYDPTGVSTSGSPHNEQF

J gene: TRBJ1-1
V gene: TRBV12-3/TRBV12-4
clone size: -
D gene: TRBD1
CDR3 protein: ASSRPGQGFAEAF

J gene: TRBJ2-4
V gene: TRBV7-8
clone size: few
D gene: TRBD1
CDR3 protein: ASSPPGQGSIEY

J gene: TRBJ2-7
V gene: TRBV7-2
clone size: many
D gene: -
CDR3 protein: ASSITLRRFGNEQY

J gene: TRBJ2-3
V gene: TRBV7-9
clone size: many
D gene: TRBD1
CDR3 protein: ASSFRRDRGTDTQY

J gene: TRBJ1-6
V gene: TRBV6-1
clone size: many
D gene: -
CDR3 protein: ASSEAIATGSRNSPLH

J gene: TRBJ1-1
V gene: TRBV20-1
clone size: many
D gene: -
CDR3 protein: RALGTEAF

J gene: TRBJ2-7
V gene: TRBV20-1
clone size: -
D gene: -
CDR3 protein: SARDPSGSASYEQY

J gene: TRBJ2-5
V gene: TRBV7-2
clone size: -
D gene: TRBD1
CDR3 protein: ASSLGAGTERDQETQY

J gene: TRBJ2-2
V gene: TRBV24-1
clone size: -
D gene: -
CDR3 protein: ATSDGVPGELF

J gene: TRBJ2-1
V gene: TRBV20-1
clone size: many
D gene: -
CDR3 protein: SASRAGAVVGNEQF

J gene: TRBJ2-1
V gene: TRBV29-1
clone size: few
D gene: TRBD2
CDR3 protein: SVELAGRYNEQF

J gene: TRBJ2-1
V gene: TRBV27
clone size: few
D gene: TRBD1
CDR3 protein: ASKKDRVSTHNEQF

J gene: TRBJ2-3
V gene: TRBV29-1
clone size: -
D gene: TRBD2
CDR3 protein: SVGGAGGEGGTDTQY